A single sample gave rise to the 20 T cell receptor beta chains below, sequenced in a study of beta chain features in type 1 diabetes. Study observations and caveats: There was a moderate but significant shortening of TCRB CDR3s in all four CD4+ subsets of Type 1 diabetes patients.

Their cognate antigens are unknown. As every portion of the isolated RNA was reverse transcribed, the sequencing read expressed TCRB transcripts. TCRdb's table, derived via immunoSEQ multiplex PCR, lists solely in-frame clones and lacks some. The sample carries 600,000 to 700,000 clones, roughly 12% recorded once. The sequenced material came from naive CD4+ T cells from blood. The receptors stem from a man aged 30 to 39 with type 1 diabetes.

This clone was detected a few times. The V call is TRBV7-2, the J call TRBJ2-7, with D unclear. Germline CDR1 and CDR2: SGHTA and FQGNSA. The V and J ends lost 7 bases and 4 bases respectively, with 17 bases between them. This CDR3 has 14 residues. This chain's CDR3 is CASNRGPGSYEQYF. In nucleotides, the CDR3 is TGTGCCAGCAACCGAGGCCCCGGATCGTACGAGCAGTACTTC.

This rearrangement joins TRBV7-9 to TRBJ1-1; D is unresolved. CDR1 and CDR2 (germline): SEHNR, FQNEAQ (reference sequence). V was pared by 2 bases and J by 1 base, with 8 bases between. The CDR3 contains 14 residues. CDR3 amino acids: CASSLMARNTEAFF. CDR3 DNA: TGTGCCAGCAGCTTAATGGCCAGGAACACTGAAGCTTTCTTT.

The chain couples TRBV5-4 to TRBJ1-6; D is unresolved. Germline V gene sequence: CDR1 SGHNT, CDR2 YYREEE (reference sequence). Trimming took 1 base from V and 9 from J, leaving 8 bases between them. CDR3 length equals 13 residues. The CDR3 coding sequence is TGTGCCAGCAGCTTGAGTTTCCCTTCACCCCTCCACTTT. Encoded protein: CASSLSFPSPLHF.

This clone has just a few counts. The chain has TRBV30 and TRBJ1-5, with TRBD1 matching over 8 bases. The CDR3 covers 11 residues. Trimming removed 4 bases from V and 16 bases from J; junction bases left unmatched: 9. CDR1 is GTSNPN and CDR2 is SVGIG in the germline V gene (reference sequence). The CDR3 loop reads CAWTQGATKHF. In nucleotides, the CDR3 is TGTGCCTGGACCCAGGGGGCCACGAAACATTTT.

The gene calls are TRBV6-5 and TRBJ2-1, with TRBD1 matching 9 bases. CDR1 is MNHEY, CDR2 SVGAGI, per germline. The CDR3 runs to 14 residues. With V trimmed by 4 bases and J by 14 bases, 12 bases remained unmatched. CDR3 bases: TGTGCCAGCAGTTTCTCGGTGGGACAGGGTGGAAAGTTCTTC. This gives the protein CASSFSVGQGGKFF.

This clone occurred a few times. Other DNA sequences within the sample encode an identical CDR3. This rearrangement joins TRBV18 to TRBJ2-5; no reliable D call. Germline values: CDR1 KGHSH, CDR2 LQKENI. Trimming removed 3 bases from V and 2 bases from J, with 7 bases in between. The CDR3 covers 13 residues. The CDR3 bases are TGTGCCAGCTCACCTATACCTCAAGAGACCCAGTACTTC. The encoded protein is CASSPIPQETQYF.

V gene TRBV5-6 combines with J gene TRBJ1-5, with D maybe TRBD1 (6 bases). In germline, CDR1 is SGHDT, CDR2 YYEEEE. There are 13 residues in the CDR3. Trimming took off 3 bases at V and 8 bases at J, with 12 bases between the two ends. DNA for the CDR3: TGTGCCAGCAGCTCCAGGGGAATGAAGCCCCAGCATTTT. Amino acids: CASSSRGMKPQHF.

A few counts support this clone. CDR3: CASSLGRRNYGYTF. The CDR3 DNA reads as TGTGCCAGCAGCCTAGGACGGAGAAACTATGGCTACACCTTC. The gene calls are TRBV7-2 and TRBJ1-2; the D is unclear. The CDR3 is 14 amino acids. V gave up 5 bases and J gave up 2 bases, with 12 bases separating them. The germline CDR1 and CDR2 sequences are SGHTA and FQGNSA.

As for this clone: One end of the junction fails to match germline, which may point to a read error. The J gene is TRBJ2-3, the V gene TRBV2, with no clear D. The CDR3 contains 17 residues. Per the germline V gene, CDR1 is SNHLY and CDR2 is FYNNEI. CDR3 loop: CASREVAGRLSTDTQYF. The CDR3 DNA sequence: TGTGCCAGCAGGGAAGTCGCCGGACGGTTAAGCACAGATACGCAGTATTTT.

This clone has just a few counts. V is TRBV25-1 and J is TRBJ2-6; D is perhaps TRBD1 or TRBD2 (5 bases each). This CDR3 has 17 residues. The ends were cut back, 6 bases at V and 1 base at J, with 16 bases in the middle. Per the germline V gene, CDR1 is MGHDK and CDR2 is SYGVNS. CDR3 sequence (DNA): TGTGCCAGCAGCTCGACAGCAGGACTTTCTGGGGCCAACGTCCTGACTTTC. As protein: CASSSTAGLSGANVLTF.

This clone was observed a handful of times. The chain recombines TRBV10-3 with TRBJ2-1; the match to TRBD2 covers 8 bases. V shed 0 bases, J shed 4 bases, and the junction held 2 bases outside the gene matches. The CDR3 spans 15 residues. CDR1 and CDR2 (germline): ENHRY, SYGVKD. CDR3 amino acids: CAISESGGGYNEQFF. CDR3 DNA: TGTGCCATCAGTGAGTCTGGCGGGGGGTACAATGAGCAGTTCTTC.

This chain joins TRBV9 and TRBJ1-5, with no clear D. The CDR3 contains 14 residues. Germline V gene lookup returns CDR1 SGDLS and CDR2 YYNGEE. Trimming shortened V by 4 bases and J by 5 bases, and 13 bases separated the two germline ends. The CDR3 nucleotides are TGTGCCAGCAGCCCAGGCGATTGGCATCAGCCCCAGCATTTT. It translates to CASSPGDWHQPQHF.

This rearrangement joins TRBV27 to TRBJ1-5, with a tentative D call TRBD1 (5 bases). Trimming removed 3 bases at V and 0 bases at J, with 9 bases between. Germline V lookup: CDR1 MNHEY, CDR2 SMNVEV (reference sequence). CDR3 length: 15 amino acids. The CDR3: CASSLVGPSNQPQHF. For the CDR3, the DNA is TGTGCCAGCAGTTTGGTGGGGCCTAGCAATCAGCCCCAGCATTTT.

The chain employs TRBV29-1 and TRBJ2-7; TRBD1 agrees at 8 bases. Germline V gene sequence: CDR1 SQVTM, CDR2 ANQGSEA. V was clipped by 6 bases and J by 7 bases; unmatched bases: 8. This CDR3 is built from 12 residues. DNA of the CDR3: TGCAGCGTCCCGGGACAGGAGAGGGAGCAGTACTTC. It is translated as CSVPGQEREQYF.

The chain recombines TRBV5-4 with TRBJ1-2; D unclear. Trimming cost V 0 bases and J 8 bases, with 5 bases left between them. This CDR3 region has 11 residues. Germline CDR1 and CDR2: SGHNT and YYREEE (reference sequence). CDR3: CASSLGQGYTF. CDR3 in DNA: TGTGCCAGCAGCTTGGGACAAGGCTACACCTTC. Drawing the rest from reference TRBV5-4 and TRBJ1-2, the complete variable domain is ETGVTQSPTHLIKTRGQQVTLRCSSQSGHNTVSWYQQALGQGPQFIFQYYREEENGRGNFPPRFSGLQFPNYSSELNVNALELDDSALYLCASSLGQGYTFGSGTRLTVV.

The gene calls are TRBV19 and TRBJ1-2; TRBD1 is a possible D gene (5 bases). The V and J ends lost 3 bases and 4 bases respectively, with 12 bases between them. This CDR3 is 14 amino acids long. Germline V gene lookup returns CDR1 LNHDA and CDR2 SQIVND (reference sequence). The CDR3 DNA reads TGTGCCAGTAGTATTGACAGAGGCATCTATGGCTACACCTTC. Amino acid sequence: CASSIDRGIYGYTF.

This sequence joins TRBV14 and TRBJ1-6; TRBD1 is a possible D gene (6 bases). The CDR3 has 16 amino acids. Germline V gives CDR1 SGHDN, CDR2 FVKESK. V lost 4 bases, J lost 9 bases, and 19 bases lay in between. The CDR3 DNA is TGTGCCAGCAGCCTGATAGCCGGGGGCGGCGGTTCACCCCTCCACTTT. It encodes CASSLIAGGGGSPLHF.

This clone was detected only a few times. CDR3 sequence: CASSQGTTTYNEQFF. In nucleotides, the CDR3 is TGCGCCAGCAGCCAAGGGACTACCACCTACAATGAGCAGTTCTTC. The chain couples TRBV4-3 to TRBJ2-1; a weak D match, TRBD2 (6 bases). This CDR3 spans 15 amino acids. The V end lost 1 base, the J end lost 2 bases, and 9 bases lay between the germline ends. Germline CDR1 and CDR2: LGHNA and YSLEER.

V and J are TRBV5-1 and TRBJ1-3; no definite D call. Germline CDR1 reads SGHRS; CDR2 reads YFSETQ. The CDR3 contains 12 residues. V was trimmed by 6 bases and J by 0 bases, leaving 4 bases between them. CDR3 in amino acids: CASMDSGNTIYF. Written as DNA, the CDR3 is TGCGCCAGCATGGACTCTGGAAACACCATATATTTT.

This clone was seen only a few times. The J gene is TRBJ2-4, the V gene TRBV7-9; tentative D call: TRBD1 (7 bases). Germline V gene lookup returns CDR1 SEHNR and CDR2 FQNEAQ (reference sequence). Trimming cost V 5 bases and J 3 bases, with 17 bases left between them. There are 16 residues in the CDR3. Here the CDR3 DNA reads TGTGCCAGCAGCCAGGGGGGATCAGTAGACAAAAACATTCAGTACTTC. It encodes CASSQGGSVDKNIQYF.